Included here is one TCR beta chain sequence, with context. Germline-derived CDR1 and CDR2 are MNHEY and SVGAGI. CDR3 length: 11 residues. V dropped 11 bases and J dropped 2; count of bases not matched to a gene: 3. This sample was included in a study of blood T cell repertoires in COVID-19. Data came from immunoSEQ multiplex PCR; TCRdb stores just in-frame clones and leaves some out. The sample includes approximately 250,000 clones, 75% to 90% of them seen just once. This clonotype was sampled from a woman aged 70-85 years with COVID-19, enrolled during active disease. The V call is TRBV6-5, the J call TRBJ2-7, with 7 bases identical to TRBD2. Sample: peripheral blood. The CDR3 reads CAHRGAYEQYF. The DNA of the CDR3 is TGTGCCCACCGGGGGGCCTACGAGCAGTACTTC.